These T cell receptor beta chains were read from a single sample in a study of T cell responses to AZD1222 COVID-19 vaccine. The repertoire was sequenced with immunoSEQ multiplex PCR; TCRdb's copy has only in-frame clones and lacks some. The sample shows around 150,000 clones, around 92% of them seen only once. The input for sequencing was peripheral blood, taken 28 days after the second AZD1222 dose. These receptors were taken from an adult who received the AZD1222 COVID-19 vaccine. Each CDR3 is given with its conserved first and last residue. Fields, in order: V gene, J gene, D gene, clone size, CDR3 DNA, CDR3 protein. D genes are given only for firm matches. Only part of the rows carry a size: once, few, many, or a class if the clone is expanded.

TRBV12-3/TRBV12-4,TRBJ1-2,.,.,TGTGCCAGCAGACCACTCTCCGACTATGGCTACACCTTC,CASRPLSDYGYTF
TRBV12-5,TRBJ1-2,TRBD1,.,TGTGCTAGTGGTTTATCCGGGACAGGGGGTATCAGCTATGGCTACACCTTC,CASGLSGTGGISYGYTF
TRBV28,TRBJ1-5,.,.,TGTGCCAGCAGTGCCACAGATAGCAATCAGCCCCAGCATTTT,CASSATDSNQPQHF
TRBV2,TRBJ2-2,.,.,TGTGCCAGCAGTGGGGGAAACACCGGGGAGCTGTTTTTT,CASSGGNTGELFF
TRBV28,TRBJ2-7,.,.,TGTGCCAGCAGTTTCGGGAGAATTTACGAGCAGTACTTC,CASSFGRIYEQYF
TRBV19,TRBJ2-3,TRBD2,.,TGTGCCAGTAGCCTCGAGGGTAGCGGGAGGAGGGATACGCAGTATTTT,CASSLEGSGRRDTQYF
TRBV2,TRBJ1-3,.,.,TGTGCCACGGATCCGGGGGCGTCTGGAAACACCATATATTTT,CATDPGASGNTIYF
TRBV2,TRBJ2-7,.,once,TGTGCCAGCATTAAATATCTGGGCTCCGAGCAGTACTTC,CASIKYLGSEQYF
TRBV10-3,TRBJ2-1,TRBD2,.,TGTGCCATCAGTGAGTCGAGCGGGAGGGGGAGCCCCTACAATGAGCAGTTCTTC,CAISESSGRGSPYNEQFF
TRBV7-9,TRBJ1-1,.,.,TGTGCCAGCAGCTTAGTTGTGAACACTGAAGCTTTCTTT,CASSLVVNTEAFF
TRBV9,TRBJ1-1,.,.,TGTGCCAGCAGCTATCGGGCCGAGTCCACTGAAGCTTTCTTT,CASSYRAESTEAFF
TRBV24-1,TRBJ2-1,.,.,TGTGCCACCAGTGATTTGTCGGCCCCTTCCTACAATGAGCAGTTCTTC,CATSDLSAPSYNEQFF
TRBV3-1/TRBV3-2,TRBJ1-3,.,.,TGTGCCAGCAGCCCTTCAACGCATTCTGGAAACACCATATATTTT,CASSPSTHSGNTIYF
TRBV6-5,TRBJ1-2,.,.,TGTGCCAGCAGTTACATCGCCCGCACGGTCTATGGCTACACCTTC,CASSYIARTVYGYTF
TRBV4-3,TRBJ2-1,TRBD2,once,TGCGCCAGCAGCCGAAATAGCGGGAGGGAGCAGTTCTTC,CASSRNSGREQFF
TRBV5-1,TRBJ2-1,TRBD1,.,TGCGCCAGCAGCGAGGGACAGAAAATACATGAGCAGTTCTTC,CASSEGQKIHEQFF
TRBV21-1,TRBJ2-1,.,.,TGTGCCAGCAGCCCAAGACACCGCTTCTACAATGAGCAGTTCTTC,CASSPRHRFYNEQFF
TRBV20-1,TRBJ1-2,TRBD1,.,TGCAGTGTTGGTACAGGGGGCGGCTACACCTTC,CSVGTGGGYTF
TRBV7-3,TRBJ2-1,TRBD2,.,TGTGCCAGCAGCCTCCTAGCGGGAGGATCCTACAATGAGCAGTTCTTC,CASSLLAGGSYNEQFF
TRBV20-1,TRBJ2-6,TRBD2,.,TGCAGTGCTAGTCCCGGGGGGTCTGGGGCCAACGTCCTGACTTTC,CSASPGGSGANVLTF
TRBV9,TRBJ2-5,.,.,TGTGCCAGCAGCGTAGCTGGGGCCGTAGCGGAGACCCAGTACTTC,CASSVAGAVAETQYF
TRBV21-1,TRBJ1-2,.,.,TGTGCCAGCAGCAATTCGGCAACGCAGGGGCGCGTTAACTATGGCTACACCTTC,CASSNSATQGRVNYGYTF
TRBV24-1,TRBJ1-1,.,few,TGTGCCACTTCCGCAGGGCACACTGAAGCTTTCTTT,CATSAGHTEAFF
TRBV27,TRBJ1-1,TRBD1,.,TGTGCCAGCAGTTTATCGTGGACAGGGGTTGAAGCTTTCTTT,CASSLSWTGVEAFF
TRBV6-2/TRBV6-3,TRBJ1-1,.,.,TGTGCCAGCAGTTGGACCACTCGTCGAGGGGGTTTCTTT,CASSWTTRRGGFF
TRBV19,TRBJ1-5,.,.,TGTGCCAGTAGTATAGGGGGACCCGGTGTGCGTTATAGCAATCAGCCCCAGCATTTT,CASSIGGPGVRYSNQPQHF
TRBV27,TRBJ1-1,TRBD1,.,TGTGCCAGCGACGCCTACCTTCGACAGGGGGTTATCAACACTGAAGCTTTCTTT,CASDAYLRQGVINTEAFF
TRBV2,TRBJ1-2,TRBD1,.,TGTGCCAGCAGCGCCGACAGGGGGGATATTAACTATGGCTACACCTTC,CASSADRGDINYGYTF
TRBV6-5,TRBJ2-3,.,.,TGTGCCAGCCGACTAGTCCTCCCTACAGATACGCAGTATTTT,CASRLVLPTDTQYF
TRBV4-2,TRBJ2-1,.,.,TGTGCCAGCAGCCAAAAATCGGCCTCCCTTCATGAGCAGTTCTTC,CASSQKSASLHEQFF
TRBV11-3,TRBJ2-5,.,.,TGTGCCAGCAGCTTAGGGCTGGGGAACAAAGAGACCCAGTACTTC,CASSLGLGNKETQYF
TRBV7-3,TRBJ2-7,TRBD1,.,TGTGCCAGCAGCTTAACGACAGGGTCCTACGAGCAGTACTTC,CASSLTTGSYEQYF
TRBV27,TRBJ2-7,.,.,TGTGCCAGCAGTGGGGCCTCCGGACAGTACTTC,CASSGASGQYF
TRBV2,TRBJ1-1,.,.,TGTGCCAGCAGGCCAGATGGGAACACTGAAGCTTTCTTT,CASRPDGNTEAFF
TRBV19,TRBJ2-7,TRBD2,.,TGTGCCAGTAGCCGTGATCTAGCGGGGAGCTCCTACGAGCAGTACTTC,CASSRDLAGSSYEQYF
TRBV7-3,TRBJ2-7,TRBD1,once,TGTGCCAGCAGCTTAAACAGGGGCTACGAGCAGTACTTC,CASSLNRGYEQYF
TRBV20-1,TRBJ2-7,.,.,TGCAGTGCTAGTCCCCTGGGCGGCCGAGACGACGAGCAGTACTTC,CSASPLGGRDDEQYF
TRBV29-1,TRBJ1-2,.,.,TGCAGCGTCTCCCGGACGGATAGCTATGGCTACACCTTC,CSVSRTDSYGYTF
TRBV7-9,TRBJ1-3,TRBD1,.,TGTGCCAGCAGCCCGCTCAGGGGGCTATTATCTGGAAACACCATATATTTT,CASSPLRGLLSGNTIYF
TRBV10-3,TRBJ2-3,TRBD1,.,TGTGCCATCAGTGGGGGGTCAGGGGGCGCCCCAGATACGCAGTATTTT,CAISGGSGGAPDTQYF
TRBV2,TRBJ1-1,.,.,TGTGCCAGCAGGGAGTGGGCGCACACTGAAGCTTTCTTT,CASREWAHTEAFF
TRBV15,TRBJ2-1,.,.,TGTGCCACCAGCAGAGTCCCCCCAGGGTCACTCTACAATGAGCAGTTCTTC,CATSRVPPGSLYNEQFF
TRBV27,TRBJ2-4,.,.,TGTGCCAGCAGTTCCCCGGGGCCCAAAAACATTCAGTACTTC,CASSSPGPKNIQYF
TRBV27,TRBJ2-5,.,.,TGTGCCAGCAGTCCGCATATCCAAGAGACCCAGTACTTC,CASSPHIQETQYF
TRBV5-1,TRBJ2-1,TRBD2,.,TGCGCCAGCAGCTTACTAGCGGGGTCCTACAATGAGCAGTTCTTC,CASSLLAGSYNEQFF
TRBV12-3/TRBV12-4,TRBJ1-2,TRBD1,.,TGTGCCAGCAGTTCAGGGACAGCTTATGGCTACACCTTC,CASSSGTAYGYTF
TRBV6-5,TRBJ1-2,.,.,TGTGCCAGCAGCCCCCCTGGCAGGGCGGGGGGCTACACCTTC,CASSPPGRAGGYTF
TRBV5-6,TRBJ2-1,.,.,TGTGCCAGCAGCCGCCGGGGCTCCTACAATGAGCAGTTCTTC,CASSRRGSYNEQFF
TRBV6-5,TRBJ2-5,TRBD1,.,TGTGCCAGCAGGAAGACAGGGCCGGAGACCCAGTACTTC,CASRKTGPETQYF